This T cell receptor (beta chain) was recorded in a study of control samples from healthy donors and cancer patients. Profiling relied on immunoSEQ multiplex PCR, and the TCRdb table lists in-frame clones only, not all of them. The sample has about 89,000 clones, around 86% seen once. The CDR3 is made up of 13 amino acids. Germline CDR1 and CDR2: MNHEY and SVGAGI. The V gene lost 4 bases and the J gene lost 8 bases, with 12 bases spanning the gap. The chain is built from TRBV6-5 and TRBJ2-1, with unresolved D. The sequenced sample consisted of blood. The sequence came from a young man in good health. DNA for the CDR3: TGTGCCAGCAGTTTCGGACCCGCTGATGAGCAGTTCTTC. This codes for CASSFGPADEQFF.